This paragraph covers one T cell receptor (beta chain) sequence. This clone occurred once. Its binding antigen is unknown. No much larger clone exists at a distance of one base, and base qualities are not known. For the CD8 naive samples, CD45RO-negative cells were positively selected for CCR7, yielding a CD45RA+CCR7+ population from which TemRA cells were excluded. The donors were healthy, HIV-negative adults who had no recently reported acute infections or vaccinations. Only Caucasian adults living in Nashville, Tennessee, USA were represented among the donors. Blood was collected by leukapheresis, and PBMCs were isolated by Ficoll-Histopaque density gradient centrifugation and then cryopreserved in liquid nitrogen vapor phase. Analytical flow cytometry was used to check the purity and quantity of every magnetically sorted T cell population. Genomic DNA was isolated from every sorted fraction and measured by UV absorbance on a Nanodrop 2000c.

Using the deep immunoSEQ assay, TCR CDR3 regions were amplified from genomic DNA by multiplex PCR. Extracted genomic DNA from each cell subset was spread evenly across all wells of several immunoSEQ 96-well plates, with each plate serving as a replicate. Each replicate PCR for sorted subsets received around 200 ng genomic DNA, equal to about 30,000 T cell genomes. The purified libraries were quantified using a Qubit 3.0 fluorometer, sized with a Bioanalyzer 2100, and then quantified again using the KAPA Library Quantification kit. Every immunoSEQ 96-well plate was sequenced on a separate single-read 150-cycle Illumina NextSeq 550 flow cell. On the authors' methods: Because only junctional sequences without quality scores were contained in the immunoSEQ output, filtering matching that applied to full-length reads could not be performed. To assign V/J genes and CDR3, sequences were annotated against IMGT germline references using PyIR, a Python wrapper for IgBLAST v1.9. Reads were filtered out if the reads had weak V/J assignments (E-value above 1e-6), no CDR3, stop codons, out-of-frame junctions, or ambiguous translated residues. V3J clonotypes were defined by identical inferred V gene, J gene, and CDR3 amino acid sequence. Percentage overlap between repertoires was computed as shared unique clonotypes divided by the size of the smaller repertoire. Three approaches were used to assess repertoire richness: RTK rarefaction, the Chao1 estimator, and Recon v2.1 estimates of unobserved clonotypes. OLGA was used to compute generation probabilities for all TCRbeta clonotypes that the gDNA method yielded from a few donors. What TCRdb holds here is the immuneACCESS table cut down to in-frame rearrangements. Part of the clones is not present; checked against another copy, under half of the missing clones reflect an unresolved V gene, and the others are unexplained. V and J calls and clone size are copied from that table; D and trimming were computed from the DNA. For this sample the table gives roughly 890,000 clones, of which over 90% were detected only once. Clones ranked in the top ten supply 24% of the sample.

This record comes from a study of shared clonotypes between healthy human individuals (dated by TCRdb to the early 2020s). Notes on the research overall: A couple of women and a few men aged 18 to 49 years were included in the cohort. For each donor, CD4 naive and CD4 memory were each run on three plates, CD8 naive on two plates, and CD8 memory on one plate. The study deeply sequenced blood TCR repertoires of about 5 healthy adults to estimate repertoire size and the extent of clonotype sharing between individuals. To increase sequencing depth and limit assay-specific biases, TCR repertoire library preparation and sequencing were carried out by different laboratories using diverse techniques. Between about 0.8 and 9 billion PBMCs per donor were obtained by leukapheresis.

Based on the germline V gene (reference sequence), the CDR1 and CDR2 sequences are GTSNPN and SVGIG. Reading from cysteine to phenylalanine, the CDR3 counts 14 amino acids. The only DNA kept is the CDR3, 42 bases in frame from the first base. V and J lose 1 base and 2 bases, and a span of 11 bases separates them. Beyond this particular receptor, the publication reports: Only blood was sampled, and tissue TCR repertoires likely differ from those in blood. Clonotypes shared by all four sorted-subset donors showed higher generation probabilities than non-shared clonotypes. Based on pairwise subsampling, the degree of clonotype sharing among donors was expected to be affected by sequencing depth. When four donors were compared, the shared fraction of clonotypes was roughly 4.8% for naive CD4, around 3.6% for naive CD8, roughly 2.3% for memory CD4, and less than 0.45% for memory CD8. Larger estimated clonotype richness was generally found for naive subsets than for memory subsets. Rarefaction of sorted-subset datasets indicated incomplete sequencing despite the large sequencing depth. The genetic and exposure-history diversity represented was limited by the small number of donors.

The V and J segments used are TRBV30 and TRBJ1-1; no D gene is confidently identified. Source material: naive CD8+ T cells sorted from blood. The meaning of the sample's cell subset or site label: CD45RA+CCR7+. This clonotype originated in a man aged 25 to 45 in good health. The CDR3 loop reads CAWSGRALNTEAFF. The DNA sequence reads TGTGCCTGGAGTGGCCGGGCCCTTAACACTGAAGCTTTCTTT.